The next 27 T cell receptor beta chains were all read from a single sample in a study of T cells in Graves' hyperthyroidism and ophthalmopathy. TCR beta CDR3 regions were amplified from RNA. Initially, a first-round RT-PCR of the TCR CDR3 employed the HTBI primer set. Each CDR3 protein gets one entry after TCRdb re-called the multiplex PCR reads with MiXCR. The sample records about 270,000 distinct CDR3 sequences, approximately 25% being singletons. Material: blood. The receptors were sampled from a woman aged 40 to 49 with Graves' ophthalmopathy.

This clonotype was detected many times. The gene calls are TRBV12-3 or TRBV12-4 and TRBJ1-5; no firm D call. The V and J ends lost 3 bases and 2 bases respectively, with 8 bases between them. The CDR3 has 14 amino acids. CDR3 region: CASSLSAGNQPQHF. For the CDR3, the DNA is TGTGCCAGCAGTTTGTCTGCGGGCAATCAGCCCCAGCATTTT.

This clonotype showed up many times. The CDR3 sequence: CASSYSNGAGELFF. For the CDR3, the DNA is TGTGCCAGCAGTTACTCGAACGGGGCCGGGGAGCTGTTTTTT. The J gene is TRBJ2-2, the V gene TRBV6-5; D possibly corresponds to TRBD2 (5 bases). CDR3 length: 14 residues. Germline-derived CDR1 and CDR2 are MNHEY and SVGAGI. Deletions cut 0 bases from V and 6 bases from J, with 8 bases between.

This clonotype has a count of ten or more. V usage is TRBV28 and J usage is TRBJ1-3; D gene uncertain. The CDR3 runs 13 residues. Between the trimmed V and J ends, which lost 7 bases and 7 bases, there was a span of 14 bases. Per germline, CDR1 MDHEN and CDR2 SYDVKM. Written as DNA, the CDR3 is TGTGCCAGCACCCCTTACCGGGTTAACACCATATATTTT. Its translation is CASTPYRVNTIYF. Using reference TRBV28 and TRBJ1-3 for the parts outside the CDR3, the full variable domain is DVKVTQSSRYLVKRTGEKVFLECVQDMDHENMFWYRQDPGLGLRLIYFSYDVKMKEKGDIPEGYSVSREKKERFSLILESASTNQTSMYLCASTPYRVNTIYFGEGSWLTVV.

The sample holds a few counts of this clonotype. The CDR3 spells CASSLRQGSGTEAFF. The DNA for the CDR3 is TGTGCCAGCAGTTTACGACAGGGCTCGGGGACTGAAGCTTTCTTT. V and J are TRBV12-3 or TRBV12-4 and TRBJ1-1, with 7 bases that match TRBD1. J lost 5 bases, V lost 2 bases, and 8 bases had no gene match. The CDR3 consists of 15 residues.

This clonotype appeared many times. The CDR3 DNA reads as TGTGCCAGCAGCCCCTCATCTTCTGGGGCTTTCTTT. This sequence encodes CASSPSSSGAFF. The rearrangement joins TRBV7-2 to TRBJ1-1; D not resolved. CDR1 SGHTA and CDR2 FQGNSA come from the germline V gene. Trimming cost V 5 bases and J 11 bases, with 15 bases left between them. This CDR3 region has 12 residues. The full variable domain, in which reference TRBV7-2 and TRBJ1-1 provide the parts outside the CDR3, is GAGVSQSPSNKVTEKGKDVELRCDPISGHTALYWYRQSLGQGLEFLIYFQGNSAPDKSGLPSDRFSAERTGGSVSTLTIQRTQQEDSAVYLCASSPSSSGAFFGQGTRLTVV.

This clonotype has at least ten counts. The chain uses TRBV6-5 and TRBJ2-7; 12 nucleotides match TRBD2. Per germline, CDR1 MNHEY and CDR2 SVGAGI. With V trimmed by 6 bases and J by 6 bases, 9 bases remained unmatched. There are 15 residues in the CDR3. The CDR3 is CASRQTSGSGIEQYF. CDR3 sequence (DNA): TGTGCCAGCAGACAGACTAGCGGGAGTGGGATCGAGCAGTACTTC.

This clonotype was picked up many times. The rearrangement links TRBV6-5 to TRBJ1-5; no clear D gene. Trimming took off 8 bases at V and 3 bases at J, with 5 bases between the two ends. The V gene's germline CDR1 is MNHEY and CDR2 SVGAGI. This CDR3 region has 11 residues. The CDR3 coding sequence is TGTGCCAGCCGCACCAATCAGCCCCAGCATTTT. Residues: CASRTNQPQHF.

This clonotype occurred many times. The CDR3 DNA sequence: TGCGCCAGCAGCGGATTTACCCGAATCGAAGAGACCCAGTACTTC. Translation: CASSGFTRIEETQYF. V usage is TRBV5-1 and J usage is TRBJ2-5; no clear D gene. V shed 4 bases and J shed 3 bases, with 16 bases lying between them. Looked up from germline, CDR1 is SGHRS and CDR2 is YFSETQ. The CDR3 covers 15 residues.

The genes are TRBV18 and TRBJ2-5, with D unclear. Germline assignment: CDR1 KGHSH and CDR2 LQKENI. CDR3 length: 16 residues. Trimming left V 0 bases short and J 2 bases short, with 13 bases between. CDR3 nucleotides: TGTGCCAGCTCACCACCGGTATACCACCCTCAAGAGACCCAGTACTTC. It is translated as CASSPPVYHPQETQYF. The complete variable domain, with remaining parts taken from reference TRBV18 and TRBJ2-5, reads NAGVMQNPRHLVRRRGQEARLRCSPMKGHSHVYWYRQLPEEGLKFMVYLQKENIIDESGMPKERFSAEFPKEGPSILRIQQVVRGDSAAYFCASSPPVYHPQETQYFGPGTRLLVL.

In its sample, this clonotype was seen many times. The rearrangement joins TRBV20-1 to TRBJ1-2; D is unclear. The germline V gene encodes CDR1 DFQATT and CDR2 SNEGSKA (reference sequence). CDR3 length: 12 residues. Trimming stripped 0 bases from V and 6 bases from J, with 8 bases between. The CDR3 DNA is TGCAGTGCTAGAGATGCCGAGGATGGCTACACCTTC. It codes for CSARDAEDGYTF.

This clonotype was seen many times. CDR3 amino acids: CASSHWTGGNTEAFF. CDR3 nucleotide sequence: TGTGCCAGCAGCCACTGGACAGGGGGGAACACTGAAGCTTTCTTT. The chain couples TRBV3-1 to TRBJ1-1, with 10 bases that match TRBD1. The V gene end was trimmed by 3 bases and the J gene end by 1 base; junction bases not matched to a gene: 2. The CDR3 is made up of 15 amino acids. Germline values: CDR1 LGHDT, CDR2 YNNKEL (reference sequence).

The V gene is TRBV6-2 or TRBV6-3, the J gene TRBJ2-5, with 16 bases fitting TRBD2. The CDR3 sequence is 18 residues long. The germline V gene has CDR1 MNHEY and CDR2 SVGEGT. With 7 bases clipped from V and 1 base from J, the junction kept 9 bases outside the gene matches. The chain's CDR3 is CASISGTSGRASQETQYF. The DNA of the CDR3 is TGTGCCAGCATATCAGGGACTAGCGGGAGGGCCTCCCAAGAGACCCAGTACTTC.

CDR3 nucleotide sequence: TGTGCCAGCGGACAGGGGGCGCGGGGGGGGTATGGCTACACCTTC. Translation gives CASGQGARGGYGYTF. The chain links TRBV6-1 to TRBJ1-2; TRBD1 matches 11 bases. Germline values: CDR1 MNHNS, CDR2 SASEGT. The V and J ends lost 8 bases and 5 bases, in that order; junction bases with no gene match: 10. This CDR3 has 15 residues.

This clonotype occurred many times. CDR3 region: CASSALGAPQETQYF. The CDR3 bases are TGTGCCAGCAGCGCCCTGGGGGCTCCCCAGGAGACCCAGTACTTC. The chain carries TRBV7-2 and TRBJ2-5, with D perhaps matching TRBD1 (6 bases). Germline-derived CDR1 and CDR2 are SGHTA and FQGNSA. The CDR3 loop spans 15 amino acids. V shed 5 bases and J shed 5 bases, with 18 bases lying between them.

This clonotype came up many times. The rearrangement joins TRBV6-1 to TRBJ1-2; D uncertain. The V end lost 0 bases, the J end lost 6 bases, and 11 bases lay between the germline ends. Germline V gives CDR1 MNHNS, CDR2 SASEGT. The CDR3 is made up of 14 amino acids. The CDR3 region is CASSEAWGEDGYTF. CDR3 DNA sequence: TGTGCCAGCAGTGAAGCGTGGGGAGAGGATGGCTACACCTTC.

The V and J genes are TRBV6-4 and TRBJ1-1, with unresolved D. This CDR3 is 13 amino acids long. V gave up 0 bases and J gave up 1 base, with 3 bases separating them. The germline V gene encodes CDR1 MRHNA and CDR2 SNTAGT. CDR3 nucleotides: TGTGCCAGCAGTGACTCGGAGAACACTGAAGCTTTCTTT. Translated, it gives CASSDSENTEAFF.

This clonotype was detected only a few times. The chain carries TRBV6-1 and TRBJ1-3; D is undetermined. The V gene's germline CDR1 is MNHNS and CDR2 SASEGT. V was clipped by 6 bases and J by 4 bases, with 7 bases between them. This CDR3 spans 12 amino acids. For the CDR3, the DNA is TGTGCCAGCAGGACACAAGGAAACACCATATATTTT. Translation: CASRTQGNTIYF.

This clonotype was observed at least ten times. This chain uses TRBV12-3 or TRBV12-4 with TRBJ1-2, with 7 bases aligning to TRBD1. The length of the CDR3 is 14 residues. The V and J ends lost 5 bases and 5 bases, in that order; junction bases with no gene match: 8. This CDR3 is CASSIGTEIYGYTF. In nucleotides, the CDR3 is TGTGCCAGCAGTATCGGGACAGAGATATATGGCTACACCTTC.

This clonotype was seen many times. The chain employs TRBV15 and TRBJ1-6, with 9 positions matching TRBD1. CDR1 is LNHNV and CDR2 is YYDKDF in the germline V gene (reference sequence). This CDR3 comprises 15 residues. After removal of 2 bases from V and 12 bases from J, the junction contained 8 bases not matched to a gene. CDR3 sequence (DNA): TGTGCCACCAGCAGACTGGGACAGGGTGGAGGACCCCTCCACTTT. Its protein product is CATSRLGQGGGPLHF.

The chain has TRBV27 and TRBJ1-3, with D tentatively TRBD1 (5 bases). CDR1 is MNHEY and CDR2 is SMNVEV in the germline V gene (reference sequence). The V end lost 4 bases, the J end lost 3 bases, and 19 bases lay between the germline ends. This CDR3 is 17 amino acids long. Written as DNA, the CDR3 is TGTGCCAGCAGTTCCTATCGGGGCAAGGGGCTTGGAAACACCATATATTTT. Protein product: CASSSYRGKGLGNTIYF.

At least ten counts were recorded for this clonotype. The rearrangement links TRBV6-1 to TRBJ1-3; TRBD1 matches at 8 bases. The CDR3 is 14 amino acids. CDR1 MNHNS and CDR2 SASEGT come from the germline V gene. Germline trimming cut 4 bases from V and 4 bases from J; bases unmatched to any gene: 3. The CDR3 loop is CASSGQGRGNTIYF. As DNA, the CDR3 is TGTGCCAGCAGTGGACAGGGGAGGGGAAACACCATATATTTT.

The table lists this clonotype with many counts. This chain uses TRBV20-1 with TRBJ1-5; a possible D gene is TRBD1 (6 bases). The V gene lost 5 bases and the J gene lost 2 bases, with 13 bases spanning the gap. Germline CDR1 reads DFQATT; CDR2 reads SNEGSKA (reference sequence). The CDR3 is made up of 14 amino acids. CDR3 in DNA: TGCAGTGCTCGCAGGGGAGTCCGCAATCAGCCCCAGCATTTT. It encodes CSARRGVRNQPQHF.

In DNA form, the CDR3 reads TGTGCCAGCAGTTCGGGGGGATCGAGCAATCAGCCCCAGCATTTT. This translates into CASSSGGSSNQPQHF. This chain connects TRBV28 to TRBJ1-5, with D possibly TRBD1 on 5 matching bases. The V gene lost 4 bases and the J gene lost 1 base, with 11 bases spanning the gap. CDR1 is MDHEN, CDR2 SYDVKM, per germline. This CDR3 region has 15 residues.

The chain couples TRBV7-2 to TRBJ1-3; D unclear. The CDR3 loop spans 15 amino acids. The germline gives CDR1 SGHTA, CDR2 FQGNSA. The V gene lost 5 bases and the J gene lost 2 bases, with 13 bases spanning the gap. CDR3 protein: CASSASGGAGNTIYF. CDR3 nucleotides: TGTGCCAGCAGCGCCTCTGGAGGCGCTGGAAACACCATATATTTT.

The rearrangement joins TRBV14 to TRBJ1-6, with D hard to call. Germline lookup yields CDR1 SGHDN and CDR2 FVKESK. Deletions cut 1 base from V and 0 bases from J, with 4 bases between. CDR3 size: 15 residues. Here the CDR3 reads CASSQGASYNSPLHF. The CDR3 DNA reads as TGTGCCAGCAGCCAAGGGGCCTCCTATAATTCACCCCTCCACTTT.

The chain has TRBV20-1 and TRBJ1-2; D not certain. V was trimmed by 5 bases and J by 8 bases, leaving 18 bases between them. Germline CDR1 and CDR2: DFQATT and SNEGSKA (reference sequence). This CDR3 spans 13 amino acids. The CDR3 nucleotides read TGCAGTGCTCCTCAGAGAGGGTTCGGCGGCTACACCTTC. Its translation: CSAPQRGFGGYTF.

The table lists this clonotype with many counts. CDR3: CATSSPDRVDYGYTF. Here the CDR3 DNA reads TGTGCCACCAGCAGTCCAGACAGGGTCGACTATGGCTACACCTTC. V gene TRBV15 combines with J gene TRBJ1-2; 7 bases line up with TRBD1. V lost 3 bases and J lost 3; bases outside the gene matches: 7. The germline gives CDR1 LNHNV, CDR2 YYDKDF (reference sequence). This CDR3 region has 15 residues.